A selection of T cell receptor beta chains follows, all from one sample in a study of cytomegalovirus exposure and HLA in healthy donors. Some clones are missing from TCRdb's copy, which holds only in-frame ones; the method was immunoSEQ multiplex PCR. The table shows around 190,000 clones, with roughly a tenth occurring only once. The sequenced sample was PBMCs. Receptors were obtained from a woman aged 25-40 years in good health and CMV-seropositive. The CDR3 runs from the conserved cysteine through the conserved F or W. A D gene is named only where the DNA matches it firmly. Rows may omit the clone size; those that give it use once, few, many or a size class.

V	size	D	J	DNA	CDR3
TRBV5-6	NA	TRBD2	TRBJ2-3	TGTGCCAGCAGCTTGGAGACTAGCGGGGCCACAGATACGCAGTATTTT	CASSLETSGATDTQYF
TRBV6-1	few	NA	TRBJ2-3	TGTGCCAGCAGCGCCCCGGGACTTAGCACAGATACGCAGTATTTT	CASSAPGLSTDTQYF
TRBV6-6	NA	TRBD1	TRBJ2-7	TGTGCCAGCAGCCCCAATTCGGCAGGGGGCGTTTACGAGCAGTACTTC	CASSPNSAGGVYEQYF
TRBV6-6	few	NA	TRBJ2-7	TGTGCCAGCAGGACCCTTCCGGGCTACGAGCAGTACTTC	CASRTLPGYEQYF
TRBV7-2	NA	NA	TRBJ2-3	TGTGCCAGCAGCTTACCCCGAGCGGCAGATACGCAGTATTTT	CASSLPRAADTQYF
TRBV5-4	NA	NA	TRBJ2-1	TGTGCCAGCAGCTTGGAATCGCGCCCCTCCTACAATGAGCAGTTCTTC	CASSLESRPSYNEQFF
TRBV5-1	NA	NA	TRBJ1-1	TGCGCCAGCAGCTCCTATATGAACACTGAAGCTTTCTTT	CASSSYMNTEAFF
TRBV28	few	NA	TRBJ1-2	TGTGCCAGCAGTTCCAGATGGGGCCTCATTGACTACACCTTC	CASSSRWGLIDYTF
TRBV9	few	TRBD2	TRBJ2-5	TGTGCCAGCAGTTTAGGGGGCGGGAGGGCCGGCGGAGAGGCCCAGTACTTC	CASSLGGGRAGGEAQYF
TRBV30	few	TRBD2	TRBJ2-7	TGTGCCTGGAGTGATGGACTAGCGGACCCCTACGAGCAGTACTTC	CAWSDGLADPYEQYF
TRBV7-2	few	NA	TRBJ2-7	TGTGCCAGCAGCTTAGTTTCCCATCCTCAGGGTTCCCCCTACGAGCAGTACTTC	CASSLVSHPQGSPYEQYF
TRBV27	NA	NA	TRBJ1-6	TGTGCCAGCAGTTTATCGACGGGAAACTCCTATAATTCACCCCTCCACTTT	CASSLSTGNSYNSPLHF
TRBV2	few	TRBD1	TRBJ2-7	TGTGCCAGCAGAGCCTACAGGGGCGAGCAGTACTTC	CASRAYRGEQYF
TRBV5-6	NA	NA	TRBJ2-7	TGTGCCAGCAGTTCGGGACACCTCTACGAGCAGTACTTC	CASSSGHLYEQYF
TRBV30	few	NA	TRBJ1-2	TGTGCCTGGAGTGTACTAACCGACTACACCTTC	CAWSVLTDYTF
TRBV7-2	NA	NA	TRBJ2-2	TGTGCCAGCAGCTTTAACGAGGGAAACACCGGGGAGCTGTTTTTT	CASSFNEGNTGELFF
TRBV18	NA	TRBD1	TRBJ1-3	TGTGCCAGCTCACCGTACCAGAGACAGGGAGGAAACACCATATATTTT	CASSPYQRQGGNTIYF
TRBV28	few	TRBD2	TRBJ2-7	TGTGCCACTTTCGGAAGGGGACTAGCGGGAGGGACGAGCTCCTACGAGCAGTACTTC	CATFGRGLAGGTSSYEQYF
TRBV29-1	few	NA	TRBJ2-5	TGCAGCGTTGATAGGGAGAGTACGGAGACCCAGTACTTC	CSVDRESTETQYF
TRBV7-3	NA	NA	TRBJ2-1	TGTGCCAGCAGCTTAACGAGGTCACCTAACAATGAGCAGTTCTTC	CASSLTRSPNNEQFF
TRBV11-2	few	TRBD1	TRBJ1-1	TGTGCCAGCAGCCGGCCGGACAGGGGGAACACTGAAGCTTTCTTT	CASSRPDRGNTEAFF
TRBV7-6	NA	NA	TRBJ1-5	TGTGCCAGCAGCTTAAGACCGGGTCGGGATCAGCCCCAGCATTTT	CASSLRPGRDQPQHF
TRBV5-1	NA	TRBD1	TRBJ1-1	TGCGCCAGCAGCGTGGACAGGGGGAGTGAAGCTTTCTTT	CASSVDRGSEAFF
TRBV7-9	few	NA	TRBJ1-2	TGTGCCAGCAGCTTATGGCAGTATGGCTACACCTTC	CASSLWQYGYTF
TRBV4-1	few	NA	TRBJ1-1	TGCGCCAGCAGCCTACGGGACGGTTGGGGGGGGGCTTTCTTT	CASSLRDGWGGAFF
TRBV14	NA	NA	TRBJ2-7	TGTGCCAGCAGCCAAGATGCTAGCGTCCCTTACGAGCAGTACTTC	CASSQDASVPYEQYF
TRBV6-6	few	NA	TRBJ2-5	TGTGCCAGCAGACCTTTGGGGGCTAGCGGACAAGAGACCCAGTACTTC	CASRPLGASGQETQYF
TRBV2	few	NA	TRBJ1-3	TGTGCCAGCAGTGTCGAAGGGGCTGGAAACACCATATATTTT	CASSVEGAGNTIYF
TRBV5-6	NA	TRBD1	TRBJ2-7	TGTGCCAGCAGCTTGTACCAAAGGGGGCGCTACGAGCAGTACTTC	CASSLYQRGRYEQYF
TRBV27	few	NA	TRBJ1-2	TGTGCCAGCGCTAAAGCGGGATGGGCAGCCAGGACCTTCTATGGCTACACCTTC	CASAKAGWAARTFYGYTF
TRBV11-2	NA	TRBD1	TRBJ2-1	TGTGCCAGCAGCTCCCGGGACAGCTCCTACAATGAGCAGTTCTTC	CASSSRDSSYNEQFF
TRBV5-1	NA	TRBD1	TRBJ1-3	TGCGCCAGCAGCCCCCAGGCAGGGGGTACAGGAAACACCATATATTTT	CASSPQAGGTGNTIYF
TRBV2	NA	NA	TRBJ1-5	TGTGCCAGCAGTGTCGAAGGGAGTAGCAATCAGCCCCAGCATTTT	CASSVEGSSNQPQHF
TRBV6-6	NA	TRBD1	TRBJ1-1	TGTGCCAGCAGTTACCCCGACAGGGGGGGCACTGAAGCTTTCTTT	CASSYPDRGGTEAFF
TRBV5-1	NA	NA	TRBJ1-1	TGCGCCAGCAGCCCCCTAATGAACACTGAAGCTTTCTTT	CASSPLMNTEAFF
TRBV7-6	NA	NA	TRBJ2-2	TGTGCCAGCAGCTTAGCGCCCTCGGGGGCCGGGGAGCTGTTTTTT	CASSLAPSGAGELFF
TRBV6-5	NA	TRBD1	TRBJ2-7	TGTGCCAGCAGTTATGGGACAGGGGGCGCGTACGAGCAGTACTTC	CASSYGTGGAYEQYF
TRBV5-6	few	TRBD2	TRBJ2-7	TGTGCCAGCAGCTTGGGGTTTAGCGGGTCCTCCTACGAGCAGTACTTC	CASSLGFSGSSYEQYF
TRBV7-9	few	TRBD1	TRBJ1-2	TGTGCCAGCAGCTCAAATGGACAGGGGGAATGCACCTTC	CASSSNGQGECTF
TRBV6-6	few	NA	TRBJ1-2	TGTGCCAGCAGTACAGGGTATGGCTACACCTTC	CASSTGYGYTF
TRBV7-9	NA	TRBD2	TRBJ2-1	TGCGCCAGCAGCTTAAGTACTAGCGGGAGAACTCGGCATGAGCAGTTCTTC	CASSLSTSGRTRHEQFF
TRBV13	few	NA	TRBJ1-3	TGTGCCAGCAGCTTAGGTGGAGGGGCTGGAAACACCATATATTTT	CASSLGGGAGNTIYF
TRBV21-1	NA	NA	TRBJ2-1	TGTGCCAGCAGCAAAGAGGAGGGACAGGAATCCGAAGGGACCTACAATGAGCAGTTCTTC	CASSKEEGQESEGTYNEQFF
TRBV6-1	few	NA	TRBJ1-1	TGTGCCAGCGGTAGACAGAACACTGAAGCTTTCTTT	CASGRQNTEAFF
TRBV28	NA	TRBD1	TRBJ1-1	TGTGCCAGCATTCAACAGGGGGCAATCGGAGCTTTCTTT	CASIQQGAIGAFF
TRBV9	few	TRBD1	TRBJ1-4	TGTGCCAGCAGCGTAGGGCAGGGGGCAGGGGAAAAACTGTTTTTT	CASSVGQGAGEKLFF
TRBV10-1	NA	NA	TRBJ2-7	TGCGCCAGCAGTGAGGACAAGCGGGCCTGCTACGAGCAGTACTTC	CASSEDKRACYEQYF
TRBV2	few	TRBD2	TRBJ2-3	TGTGCCAGCTCGGTAGTAGCGGGAGCTGAAGATACGCAGTATTTT	CASSVVAGAEDTQYF
TRBV7-8	NA	NA	TRBJ2-7	TGTGCCAGCAGCTGGACAACTGGGGACTACGAGCAGTACTTC	CASSWTTGDYEQYF
TRBV6-5	NA	NA	TRBJ2-7	TGTGCCAGCAGGCCGGGACACCATCCCTACGAGCAGTACTTC	CASRPGHHPYEQYF
TRBV18	NA	NA	TRBJ1-1	TGTGCCAGCTCACCCGGGGGGCCAACTGAAGCTTTCTTT	CASSPGGPTEAFF
TRBV7-9	NA	NA	TRBJ1-2	TGTGCCAGCAGCGTCCGGGACAGCTACACCTTC	CASSVRDSYTF
TRBV13	NA	TRBD2	TRBJ2-7	TGTGCCAGCAGCTTTTCGGGACTAGCGGGAGACCTTCAGGACGAGCAGTACTTC	CASSFSGLAGDLQDEQYF
TRBV30	few	TRBD2	TRBJ2-2	TGTGCCTGGAGTGTAGGGAGGGAACGGGGGAACACCGGGGAGCTGTTTTTT	CAWSVGRERGNTGELFF
TRBV5-1	few	NA	TRBJ2-2	TGCGCCAGCACCCGGACAGGCACGGGAGGGCTTGCCGGGGAGCTGTTTTTT	CASTRTGTGGLAGELFF